This T cell receptor (beta chain) is drawn from a study of T-cell memory formation after mild COVID-19. Study-level information: The two donors had largely donor-specific TCR clusters.

Study conclusions and caveats: Within pre-infection memory, some responding clones were found, suggesting cross-reactive memory joined.

About this clonotype: The antigen is unknown.

After 5'RACE with constant-segment primers, TCR alpha and TCR beta cDNA libraries carrying sample barcodes and UMIs were obtained. Via MiXCR, TCRdb re-called the 5' RACE reads, giving one row per CDR3 protein. Among about 440,000 distinct CDR3 sequences, 20% were seen once, and the ten largest hold roughly 8.4%. The sample was PBMCs or a T cell subset sorted from them (not recorded which). The receptor's source is an adult woman who had mild COVID-19 (a few samples of this study predate the infection). Cell type and time point are not known.

DNA of the CDR3: TGTGCCAGCAGCGGTGGATCGCAGGCCGGCTCCTACAATGAGCAGTTCTTC. Translating it yields CASSGGSQAGSYNEQFF. This chain connects TRBV9 to TRBJ2-1, with D hard to call. The V gene lost 3 bases and the J gene lost 0 bases, with 16 bases spanning the gap. This CDR3 is 17 amino acids long. The germline V gene has CDR1 SGDLS and CDR2 YYNGEE.